These 20 T cell receptor beta chains share one sample of origin, sequenced in a study of shared clonotypes between healthy human individuals. Clones were sequenced by immunoSEQ multiplex PCR, and TCRdb holds only the in-frame ones, with some missing. The sample yields about 960,000 clones, approximately 80% seen once. Sequencing was performed on memory CD4+ T cells sorted from blood. Subset meaning: CD45RA-negative fraction. All receptors derive from a man aged 18 to 30 in good health.

With respect to this clone: This may arise from a read error, as a much more abundant clone is one base away. The same CDR3 can be traced to other DNA sequences in this sample. The rearrangement joins TRBV7-9 to TRBJ1-1; D remains ambiguous. Germline V lookup: CDR1 SEHNR, CDR2 FQNEAQ (reference sequence). The CDR3 extends over 14 amino acids. The germline V and J ends were trimmed by 1 base and 0 bases, with 6 bases remaining between them. DNA of the CDR3: TGTGCCAGCAGCTTAGGGCAGTTGAACACTGAAGCTTTCTTT. This codes for CASSLGQLNTEAFF. The full variable domain, completed using reference TRBV7-9 and TRBJ1-1, is DTGVSQNPRHKITKRGQNVTFRCDPISEHNRLYWYRQTLGQGPEFLTYFQNEAQLEKSRLLSDRFSAERPKGSFSTLEIQRTEQGDSAMYLCASSLGQLNTEAFFGQGTRLTVV.

This clone was seen only a few times. This rearrangement joins TRBV30 to TRBJ1-1; D is ambiguous. The CDR3 spans 14 residues. Germline-derived CDR1 and CDR2 are GTSNPN and SVGIG (reference sequence). Trimming shortened V by 0 bases and J by 0 bases, and 8 bases separated the two germline ends. In nucleotides, the CDR3 is TGTGCCTGGAGTGTGCCCCTCATGAACACTGAAGCTTTCTTT. Protein: CAWSVPLMNTEAFF.

The gene calls are TRBV7-9 and TRBJ1-4, with a weak D call TRBD1 (5 bases). CDR3 length: 14 amino acids. V lost 5 bases, J lost 4 bases, and 11 bases lay in between. Germline V gene data show CDR1 as SEHNR and CDR2 as FQNEAQ (reference sequence). The CDR3 region has the DNA TGTGCCAGCAGCCTGGACACAATTAATGAAAAACTGTTTTTT. This sequence encodes CASSLDTINEKLFF.

Of note for this clone: This sample also contains other DNA sequences that code for the same CDR3. The chain combines TRBV30 with TRBJ1-1; D remains ambiguous. Trimming took off 2 bases at V and 3 bases at J, with 7 bases between the two ends. In germline, CDR1 is GTSNPN, CDR2 SVGIG (reference sequence). The CDR3 sequence is 12 residues long. DNA for the CDR3: TGTGCCTGGAGTCCAAGTGACACTGAAGCTTTCTTT. It codes for CAWSPSDTEAFF.

This rearrangement joins TRBV9 to TRBJ2-7; weak D call: TRBD2 (6 bases). The CDR3 loop spans 13 amino acids. Germline loops: CDR1 SGDLS, CDR2 YYNGEE. The V end was cut by 2 bases, the J end by 4 bases, with 10 bases between. The CDR3 spells CASSVNGLYEQYF. DNA for the CDR3: TGTGCCAGCAGCGTTAACGGACTATACGAGCAGTACTTC.

The chain has TRBV9 and TRBJ2-3; tentative D call: TRBD1 (6 bases). Germline lookup yields CDR1 SGDLS and CDR2 YYNGEE. Trimming took 2 bases from V and 0 from J, leaving 13 bases between them. The CDR3 is 16 amino acids. As DNA, the CDR3 is TGTGCCAGCAGCGTTTACCAGGGGCGTAGCACAGATACGCAGTATTTT. As protein: CASSVYQGRSTDTQYF. The entire variable domain, with the rest obtained from reference TRBV9 and TRBJ2-3, is as follows: DSGVTQTPKHLITATGQRVTLRCSPRSGDLSVYWYQQSLDQGLQFLIQYYNGEERAKGNILERFSAQQFPDLHSELNLSSLELGDSALYFCASSVYQGRSTDTQYFGPGTRLTVL.

This CDR3 reads CASSRSQGNTGELFF. Here the CDR3 DNA reads TGTGCCAGCTCACGCTCACAGGGTAACACCGGGGAGCTGTTTTTT. The chain carries TRBV18 and TRBJ2-2, with D perhaps matching TRBD1 (6 bases). The CDR3 is made up of 15 amino acids. V dropped 4 bases and J dropped 2 bases, with 11 bases sitting between them. In germline, CDR1 is KGHSH, CDR2 LQKENI.

The rearrangement joins TRBV6-1 to TRBJ1-2; 7 nucleotides align to TRBD1. The V segment lost 5 bases and the J segment 3 bases; nucleotides outside the gene matches: 6. Germline loops: CDR1 MNHNS, CDR2 SASEGT. The CDR3 spans 14 residues. The CDR3 nucleotides are TGTGCCAGCAGTTCAACAGGGGTATACTATGGCTACACCTTC. This sequence encodes CASSSTGVYYGYTF.

The gene calls are TRBV5-6 and TRBJ1-3; the D gene is possibly TRBD1 (6 bases). V was trimmed by 2 bases and J by 0 bases, leaving 9 bases between them. The CDR3 runs to 15 residues. Germline values: CDR1 SGHDT, CDR2 YYEEEE. The chain's CDR3 is CASSFGQHSGNTIYF. The CDR3 bases are TGTGCCAGCAGCTTCGGACAGCACTCTGGAAACACCATATATTTT.

In DNA, the CDR3 is TGTGCCAGCAGTTTGAACGGGCAAAATTCACCCCTCCACTTT. This codes for CASSLNGQNSPLHF. The chain recombines TRBV27 with TRBJ1-6, with unresolved D. V was pared by 3 bases and J by 7 bases, with 10 bases between. Germline V gene sequence: CDR1 MNHEY, CDR2 SMNVEV (reference sequence). The CDR3 spans 14 residues.

This chain connects TRBV5-1 to TRBJ2-7; possibly TRBD1 or TRBD2 for D (6 bases each). Germline V gene data show CDR1 as SGHRS and CDR2 as YFSETQ. Trimming cost V 4 bases and J 0 bases, with 17 bases left between them. The CDR3 is made up of 16 amino acids. In DNA form, the CDR3 reads TGCGCCAGCAGCCCTCTTGGGACGGGGGCCTCCTACGAGCAGTACTTC. This translates into CASSPLGTGASYEQYF.

This CDR3 is CASSQGPSNQPQHF. The CDR3 DNA reads TGTGCCAGCAGCCAAGGTCCCAGCAATCAGCCCCAGCATTTT. This rearrangement joins TRBV4-2 to TRBJ1-5; no clear D. The CDR3 is 14 amino acids. Germline CDR1 is LGHNA and CDR2 is YNFKEQ. V shed 1 base and J shed 1 base, with 5 bases lying between them.

The chain carries TRBV7-9 and TRBJ2-7; a possible D gene is TRBD1 (6 bases). V was pared by 3 bases and J by 5 bases, with 14 bases between. CDR3 length: 14 amino acids. The germline gives CDR1 SEHNR, CDR2 FQNEAQ (reference sequence). CDR3 in amino acids: CASSLSQGFDEQYF. The CDR3 nucleotides read TGTGCCAGCAGCTTGAGTCAGGGGTTCGACGAGCAGTACTTC.

The chain recombines TRBV6-1 with TRBJ1-6, with unresolved D. CDR3 size: 14 residues. Germline values: CDR1 MNHNS, CDR2 SASEGT. Trimming pared 6 bases from V and 9 bases from J, leaving 15 bases between. For the CDR3, the DNA is TGTGCCAGCAGCCAAACCCTCGGTGGTTCACCCCTCCACTTT. Amino acids: CASSQTLGGSPLHF.

This clone came up a few times. The chain combines TRBV28 with TRBJ1-2; D gene unclear. V was clipped by 3 bases and J by 1 base, with 15 bases between them. The CDR3 sequence is 16 residues long. Germline V gene lookup returns CDR1 MDHEN and CDR2 SYDVKM. The CDR3 here is CASSFSGLGGNYGYTF. CDR3 DNA sequence: TGTGCCAGCAGTTTCAGTGGGTTAGGCGGTAACTATGGCTACACCTTC.

The table lists this clone with many counts. This rearrangement joins TRBV2 to TRBJ2-3, with TRBD2 matching over 12 bases. This CDR3 has 15 residues. The junction had 6 bases not matched to a gene; V was cut back by 3 bases and J by 8 bases. Germline loops: CDR1 SNHLY, CDR2 FYNNEI. CDR3 protein: CASSESSGGVATQYF. For the CDR3, the DNA is TGTGCCAGCAGTGAGTCTAGCGGGGGGGTAGCTACGCAGTATTTT.

The gene calls are TRBV10-1 and TRBJ2-3; D may match TRBD1 or TRBD2 (5 bases each). V dropped 6 bases and J dropped 2 bases, with 12 bases sitting between them. The germline CDR1 and CDR2 sequences are WNHNN and SYGVQD (reference sequence). The CDR3 spans 14 residues. The CDR3 region is CASRGPGLTDTQYF. CDR3 coding DNA: TGCGCCAGCAGGGGACCGGGCCTCACAGATACGCAGTATTTT.

To note about this clone: Other DNA sequences of this sample code for an identical CDR3. This sequence joins TRBV5-1 and TRBJ1-6, with TRBD1 matching over 7 bases. Germline V CDR1 and CDR2: SGHRS, YFSETQ. The CDR3 extends over 14 amino acids. With V trimmed by 4 bases and J by 8 bases, 6 bases remained unmatched. CDR3 DNA: TGCGCCAGCAGCCAAGGGGGCAGGGATTCACCCCTCCACTTT. This sequence encodes CASSQGGRDSPLHF.

V usage is TRBV5-6 and J usage is TRBJ2-1; D unresolved. CDR3 length: 16 residues. V was shortened by 1 base and J by 0 bases, with 11 bases between the two germline ends. CDR1 and CDR2 from the germline V gene are SGHDT and YYEEEE. This CDR3 is CASSLKNVRSYNEQFF. The CDR3 DNA is TGTGCCAGCAGCTTGAAGAACGTGCGCTCCTACAATGAGCAGTTCTTC.

The chain couples TRBV18 to TRBJ1-6; TRBD1 matches at 8 bases. Germline lookup yields CDR1 KGHSH and CDR2 LQKENI. V shed 2 bases and J 11 bases; nucleotides not matched to a gene: 5. There are 14 residues in the CDR3. The CDR3 region is CASSPSPDRAPLHF. Here the CDR3 DNA reads TGTGCCAGCTCACCATCACCGGACAGGGCACCCCTCCACTTT.